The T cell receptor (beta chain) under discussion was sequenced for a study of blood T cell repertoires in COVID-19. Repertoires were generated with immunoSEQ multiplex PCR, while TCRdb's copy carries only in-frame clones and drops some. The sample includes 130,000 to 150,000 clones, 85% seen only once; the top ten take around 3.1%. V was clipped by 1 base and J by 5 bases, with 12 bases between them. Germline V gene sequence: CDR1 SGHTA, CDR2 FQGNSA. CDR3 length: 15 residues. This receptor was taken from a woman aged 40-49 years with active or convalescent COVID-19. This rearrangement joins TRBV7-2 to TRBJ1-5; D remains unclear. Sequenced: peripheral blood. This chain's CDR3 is CASSLVSYADQPQHF. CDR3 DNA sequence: TGTGCCAGCAGCTTAGTGTCCTACGCCGATCAGCCCCAGCATTTT.